This T cell receptor (beta chain) was identified during a study of shared clonotypes between healthy human individuals. Looking at the study overall: The donor group consisted of two women and a few men, aged 18 to 49. CD4 naive and memory got three plates each, CD8 naive two, CD8 memory one. The study's findings and limits: Shared clonotypes across all four donors exceeded non-shared ones in generation probability.

The study separated CD4+ cells into CD45RA+ naive and CD45RA-negative memory subsets. CDR1 and CDR2 (germline): SQVTM, ANQGSEA. The CDR3 has 15 amino acids. V was cut by 7 bases and J by 0 bases, with 17 bases left in between. As regards this clone: No antigen is known for it.

The data were produced by immunoSEQ multiplex PCR, yet TCRdb's version contains in-frame clones alone and is incomplete. This table has more than 900,000 clones, about 84% appearing once. Sequenced sample: memory CD4+ T cells from PBMCs. Subset given: CD45RA-negative fraction. This chain joins TRBV29-1 and TRBJ2-3; D could derive from TRBD1 or TRBD2 (5 bases each). This TCR derives from a man younger than 35 in good health. Some clones in this sample may be carry-over from other donors' samples. In nucleotides, the CDR3 is TGCAGCGCGACTTCCGGGACCCAGAGCACAGATACGCAGTATTTT. Its translation: CSATSGTQSTDTQYF.